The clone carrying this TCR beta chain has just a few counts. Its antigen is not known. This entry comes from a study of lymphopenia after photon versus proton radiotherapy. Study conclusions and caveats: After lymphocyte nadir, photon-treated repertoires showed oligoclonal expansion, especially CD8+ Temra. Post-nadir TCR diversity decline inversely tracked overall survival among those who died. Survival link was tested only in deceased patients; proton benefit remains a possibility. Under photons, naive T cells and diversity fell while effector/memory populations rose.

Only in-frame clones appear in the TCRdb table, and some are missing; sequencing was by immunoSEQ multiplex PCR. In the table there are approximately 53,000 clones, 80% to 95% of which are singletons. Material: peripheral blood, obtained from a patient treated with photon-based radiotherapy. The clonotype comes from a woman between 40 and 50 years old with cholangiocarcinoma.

CDR3 residues: CASSFYPRYDREDTEAFF. The CDR3 DNA is TGTGCCAGCAGTTTCTACCCCCGCTACGACAGGGAGGACACTGAAGCTTTCTTT. The chain recombines TRBV28 with TRBJ1-1; 7 bases line up with TRBD1. This CDR3 comprises 18 residues. Germline lookup yields CDR1 MDHEN and CDR2 SYDVKM. With V trimmed by 3 bases and J by 3 bases, 16 bases remained unmatched.